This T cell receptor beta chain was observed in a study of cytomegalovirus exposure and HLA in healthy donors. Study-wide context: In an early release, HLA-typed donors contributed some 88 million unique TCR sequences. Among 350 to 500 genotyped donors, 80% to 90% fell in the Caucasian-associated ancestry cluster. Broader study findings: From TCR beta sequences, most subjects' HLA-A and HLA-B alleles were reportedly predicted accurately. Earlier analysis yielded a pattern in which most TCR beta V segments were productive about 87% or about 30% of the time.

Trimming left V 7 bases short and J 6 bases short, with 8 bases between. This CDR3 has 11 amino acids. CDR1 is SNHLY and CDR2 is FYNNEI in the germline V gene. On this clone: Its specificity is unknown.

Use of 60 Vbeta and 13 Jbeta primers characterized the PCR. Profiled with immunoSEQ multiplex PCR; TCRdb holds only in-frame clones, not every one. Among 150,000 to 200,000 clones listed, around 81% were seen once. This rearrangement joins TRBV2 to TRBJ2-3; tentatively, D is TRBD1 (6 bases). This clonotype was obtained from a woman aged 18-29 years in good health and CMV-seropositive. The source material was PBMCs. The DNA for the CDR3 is TGTGCCAGCAATCAGGGGGATACGCAGTATTTT. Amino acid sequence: CASNQGDTQYF.